This T cell receptor (beta chain) was retrieved from a study of T-cell memory formation after mild COVID-19. TCRdb re-called the 5' RACE reads through MiXCR, storing one row per CDR3 protein. The sample has 400,000 to 500,000 distinct CDR3 sequences, more than 15% seen once. The germline V and J ends were trimmed by 1 base and 8 bases, with 14 bases remaining between them. From germline, CDR1 is LGHNA and CDR2 YSLEER. This CDR3 is built from 14 residues. Findings and caveats of the study: That cross-reactive memory joined was suggested by some responding clones appearing in pre-infection memory.

Worth noting for this clonotype: Its antigen is undetermined.

The sequence derives from a man between 18 and 29 years old who had mild COVID-19 (a few samples of this study predate the infection). Cell type and time point are not known. This rearrangement joins TRBV4-3 to TRBJ1-2; tentative D call: TRBD1 (6 bases). Material: PBMCs or a T cell subset sorted from them (not recorded which). The CDR3: CASSQAWDILGYTF. In DNA, the CDR3 is TGCGCCAGCAGCCAAGCCTGGGACATCCTCGGCTACACCTTC.